A selection of T cell receptor beta chains follows, all from one sample in a study of blood T cell repertoires in COVID-19. Sequenced by immunoSEQ multiplex PCR; TCRdb stores in-frame clones only, minus some. The sample lists roughly 120,000 clones; approximately 84% were seen once. The sample consisted of peripheral blood. The receptors stem from a woman aged 45-60 years with acute or convalescent COVID-19. The CDR3 runs from the conserved cysteine through the conserved F or W.

>TRBJ1-4|TRBV7-7
CASSLDRGPNEKLFF
>TRBJ2-3|TRBV11-2
CASSLLAGGPHTGDTQYF
>TRBJ1-2|TRBV6-5
CATKTGGNYGYTF
>TRBJ2-7|TRBV6-1
CASSEGGGTYEQYF
>TRBJ1-2|TRBV6-5
CASQGANYGYTF
>TRBJ1-3|TRBV6-5
CASAPTAGGLVTIYF
>TRBJ1-2|TRBV28
CASSETGNNGYTF
>TRBJ1-2|TRBV9
CASSVGGEMANYGYTF
>TRBJ2-2|TRBV5-4
CASSTWTSGATGELFF
>TRBJ2-4|TRBV15
CATSRDPQGDKNIQYF
>TRBJ1-1|TRBV4-2
CASSQDSRLLNTEAFF
>TRBJ1-3|TRBV5-6
CASSFGPGYSGNTIYF
>TRBJ2-1|TRBV5-1
CASSLTGGDNEQFF
>TRBJ1-2|TRBV28
CASSLSRSGYTF
>TRBJ1-2|TRBV4-1
CASSPQTGNYGYTF
>TRBJ2-1|TRBV2
CASSDLAEAYNEQFF
>TRBJ2-7|TRBV9
CASSVDGRGRDSYEQYF
>TRBJ2-7|TRBV5-1
CASSPGTGLHEQYF
>TRBJ2-7|TRBV29-1
CSVPGQGYEQYF
>TRBJ1-1|TRBV30
CAWKDGTGPEAFF
>TRBJ2-4|TRBV2
CASTGLGGESQYF
>TRBJ2-2|TRBV6-2/TRBV6-3
CASSYSSGVNTGELFF
>TRBJ2-1|TRBV5-1
CASSLGKGAGNEQFF
>TRBJ2-7|TRBV11-2
CASSSRQGLDEQYF
>TRBJ1-6|TRBV6-6
CASSRGTVNSPLHF
>TRBJ1-3|TRBV5-1
CASTPAGVPSGNTIYF
>TRBJ1-1|TRBV7-3
CASSLTPGQGMEAFF
>TRBJ1-4|TRBV2
CASGREKLFF
>TRBJ1-2|TRBV4-1
CASSQDGLGGSGYTF
>TRBJ2-1|TRBV18
CASSPRLYNEQFF
>TRBJ1-1|TRBV28
CASGAISNTEAFF
>TRBJ2-1|TRBV30
CAWNSGGAAVNEQFF
>TRBJ2-2|TRBV9
CASKLTSVETGELFF
>TRBJ1-5|TRBV18
CASSRNRGSQGSNQPQHF
>TRBJ1-5|TRBV11-2
CASSRDSAQPQHF
>TRBJ1-4|TRBV28
CASYSGGVNEKLFF
>TRBJ1-2|TRBV10-3
CAISQQGGFYGYTF
>TRBJ2-3|TRBV18
CASSPNVDTQYF
>TRBJ1-3|TRBV6-5
CASRYTGFESGNTIYF
>TRBJ2-7|TRBV19
CASSISLRGGRAYEQYF
>TRBJ1-1|TRBV19
CASSLDRAGNTEAFF
>TRBJ2-1|TRBV4-1
CASSQAAEEHEQFF
>TRBJ1-1|TRBV6-5
CASSPRDRETEAFF
>TRBJ1-2|TRBV15
CATSREGYGYTF
>TRBJ2-1|TRBV14
CASSLGGASYNEQFF
>TRBJ1-4|TRBV23-1
CASSQGGRTNEKLFF
>TRBJ2-1|TRBV11-2
CASSLAGSPSYNEQFF
>TRBJ2-3|TRBV5-6
CASSPDFRPSTDTQYF
>TRBJ1-4|TRBV15
CATSSQPGQGYEKLFF
>TRBJ2-1|TRBV7-2
CASSLDARSYNEQFF
>TRBJ2-7|TRBV5-1
CASSLAGTGPSYEQYF